This T cell receptor (beta chain) was identified during a study of shared clonotypes between healthy human individuals (dated by TCRdb to between 2020 and 2021). At the level of the whole study: A few men and a couple of women, aged 18 to 49 years, made up the cohort. For each donor, CD4 naive and CD4 memory were each given three plates, CD8 naive was given two plates, and CD8 memory was given one plate. Blood TCR repertoires of a handful of healthy adults were deeply sequenced to estimate repertoire size and the extent of clonotype sharing between individuals. To increase sequencing depth and limit assay-specific biases, TCR repertoire library preparation and sequencing were carried out by different laboratories using diverse techniques. Each donor's leukapheresis produced roughly between about 0.9 and 9.5 billion PBMCs.

Broad study findings and their caveats: Estimated clonotype richness was generally larger for naive than for memory subsets. Sampling was limited to blood, and TCR repertoires in tissue likely differ from TCR repertoires in blood. When a handful of donors were compared, the shared fraction of clonotypes was around 4.6% for naive CD4, over 3% for naive CD8, about 2.5% for memory CD4, and 0.35% to 0.4% for memory CD8. Even with the large sequencing depth, rarefaction of the sorted-subset datasets indicated that sequencing was incomplete. The small number of donors limited the genetic and exposure-history diversity represented. Higher generation probabilities were observed for clonotypes shared by all four sorted-subset donors than for non-shared clonotypes. Pairwise subsampling led to the expectation that sequencing depth would affect the degree of clonotype sharing among donors.

Using the deep immunoSEQ assay, TCR CDR3 regions were amplified from genomic DNA by multiplex PCR. Extracted genomic DNA from each cell subset was spread evenly across all wells of several immunoSEQ 96-well plates, with each plate serving as a replicate. For sorted subsets, each replicate PCR was loaded with 200 ng genomic DNA, equivalent to about 30,000 T cell genomes. Purified libraries were measured with a Qubit 3.0 fluorometer, size-checked on a Bioanalyzer 2100, and measured again with the KAPA Library Quantification kit. Every immunoSEQ 96-well plate was sequenced on a separate single-read 150-cycle Illumina NextSeq 550 flow cell. Turning to the authors' computational methods: Because only junctional sequences without quality scores were contained in the immunoSEQ output, filtering matching that applied to full-length reads could not be performed. Sequences were annotated with PyIR, a Python wrapper for IgBLAST v1.9, and V/J genes and CDR3 were assigned using IMGT germline references. Reads were removed for weak V/J assignments (E-value above 1e-6), missing CDR3, stop codons, out-of-frame junctions, or ambiguous translated residues. V3J clonotypes were defined as sequences sharing an identical inferred V gene, J gene, and CDR3 amino acid sequence. Percentage overlap between repertoires was calculated by dividing the number of shared unique clonotypes by the size of the smaller repertoire. Repertoire richness was assessed with RTK rarefaction, the Chao1 estimator, and Recon v2.1 estimates of unobserved clonotypes. Generation probabilities were computed with OLGA for all TCRbeta clonotypes obtained by the gDNA method from four donors. Sourced from immuneACCESS, this table was stored by TCRdb with only in-frame sequences that have V and J called. A share of the clones is absent; for the studies checked, an unresolved V gene accounts for under half, and the remainder has no known explanation. V and J calls and clone size follow that table, whereas D and trimming were derived from the DNA. Across this sample there are millions of clones, with approximately 94% seen only once. The ten largest account for 1.1% of the sample.

Concerning this clone itself: Its target antigen remains unknown. No clone much larger than this one lies a single base away; base qualities are absent.

CD8 naive samples were obtained by positive selection for CCR7 among CD45RO-negative cells, yielding a CD45RA+CCR7+ population from which TemRA cells were excluded. Donors were healthy HIV-negative adults with no recently reported acute infections or vaccinations. All donors were Caucasian adults living in Nashville, Tennessee, USA. After blood collection by leukapheresis, PBMCs were isolated using Ficoll-Histopaque density gradient centrifugation and then cryopreserved in the vapor phase of liquid nitrogen. Purity and quantity of every magnetically sorted T cell population were checked by analytical flow cytometry. Genomic DNA was isolated from every sorted fraction and measured by UV absorbance on a Nanodrop 2000c. Counted from cysteine to phenylalanine, this CDR3 has 15 amino acids. CDR3 DNA is the only sequence kept; it has 45 bases, read in frame from the first base. The junction shows trimming of 0 bases on V and 8 bases on J, plus 16 bases between the germline ends. The germline V gene (reference sequence) sets CDR1 to LNHDA and CDR2 to SQIVND.

The TCR sequence derives from a man between 18 and 35 years old in good health. The chain links TRBV19 with TRBJ1-2; the D gene is perhaps TRBD1, from 5 matching bases. Material: naive CD8+ T cells sorted from blood. What the cell subset or site label conveys for this sample: CD45RA+CCR7+. The nucleotides read TGTGCCAGTAGTATAGATTTGTCCGGGGGAGGCGGCTACACCTTC. Translated, it gives CASSIDLSGGGGYTF.